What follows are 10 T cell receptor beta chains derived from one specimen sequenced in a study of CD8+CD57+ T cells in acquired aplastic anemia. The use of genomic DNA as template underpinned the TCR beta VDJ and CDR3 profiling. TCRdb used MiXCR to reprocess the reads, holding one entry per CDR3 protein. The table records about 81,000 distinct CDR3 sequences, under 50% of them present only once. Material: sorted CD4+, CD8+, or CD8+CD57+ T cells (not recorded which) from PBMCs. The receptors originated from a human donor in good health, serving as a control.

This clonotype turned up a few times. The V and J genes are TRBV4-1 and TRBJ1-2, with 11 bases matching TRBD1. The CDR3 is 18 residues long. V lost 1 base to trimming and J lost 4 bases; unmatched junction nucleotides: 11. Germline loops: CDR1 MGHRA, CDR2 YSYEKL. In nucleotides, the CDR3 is TGCGCCAGCAGCCAAGTTATGGGACAGGGGGTCGCCGGCTATGGCTACACCTTC. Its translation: CASSQVMGQGVAGYGYTF.

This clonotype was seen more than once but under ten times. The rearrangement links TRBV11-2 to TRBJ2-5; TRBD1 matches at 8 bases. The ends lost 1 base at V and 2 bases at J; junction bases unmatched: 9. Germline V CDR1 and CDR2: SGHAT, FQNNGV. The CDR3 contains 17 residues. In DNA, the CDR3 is TGTGCCAGCAGCTTAGGGCAACTGGGGACAGGACAAGAGACCCAGTACTTC. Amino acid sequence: CASSLGQLGTGQETQYF.

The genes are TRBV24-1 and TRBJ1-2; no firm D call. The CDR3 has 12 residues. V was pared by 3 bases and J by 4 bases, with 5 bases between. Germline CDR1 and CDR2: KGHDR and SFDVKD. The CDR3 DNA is TGTGCCACCAGTGATATACTCTATGGCTACACCTTC. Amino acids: CATSDILYGYTF.

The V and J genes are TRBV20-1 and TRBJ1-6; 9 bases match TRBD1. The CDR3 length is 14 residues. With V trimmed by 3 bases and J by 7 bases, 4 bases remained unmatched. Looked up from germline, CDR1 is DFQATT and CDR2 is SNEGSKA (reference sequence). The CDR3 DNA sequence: TGCAGTGCTAGGTTCACAGGGGGCAATTCACCCCTCCACTTT. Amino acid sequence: CSARFTGGNSPLHF.

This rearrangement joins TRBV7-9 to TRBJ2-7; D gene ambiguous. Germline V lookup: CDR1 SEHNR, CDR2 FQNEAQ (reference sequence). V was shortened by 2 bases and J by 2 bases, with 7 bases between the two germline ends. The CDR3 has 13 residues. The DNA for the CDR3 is TGTGCCAGCAGCTTACCGAATACCTACGAGCAGTACTTC. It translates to CASSLPNTYEQYF.

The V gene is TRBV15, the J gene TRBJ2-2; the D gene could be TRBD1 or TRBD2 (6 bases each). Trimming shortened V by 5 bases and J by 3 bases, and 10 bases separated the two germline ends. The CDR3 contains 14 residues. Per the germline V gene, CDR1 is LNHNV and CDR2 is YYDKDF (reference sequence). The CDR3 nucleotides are TGTGCCACCAGCGGAGGGGGGTACACCGGGGAGCTGTTTTTT. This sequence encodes CATSGGGYTGELFF.

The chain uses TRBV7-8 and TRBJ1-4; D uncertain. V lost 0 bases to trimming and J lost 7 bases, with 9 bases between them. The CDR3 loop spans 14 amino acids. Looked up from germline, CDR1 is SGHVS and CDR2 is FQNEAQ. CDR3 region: CASSLAYGSEKLFF. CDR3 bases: TGTGCCAGCAGCTTAGCGTACGGGAGTGAAAAACTGTTTTTT.

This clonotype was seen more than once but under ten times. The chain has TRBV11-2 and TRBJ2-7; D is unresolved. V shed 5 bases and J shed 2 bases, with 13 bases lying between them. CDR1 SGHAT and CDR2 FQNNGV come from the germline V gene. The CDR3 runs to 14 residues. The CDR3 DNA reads TGTGCCAGCAGCGTTGGGTCAGCTGCCTACGAGCAGTACTTC. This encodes CASSVGSAAYEQYF.

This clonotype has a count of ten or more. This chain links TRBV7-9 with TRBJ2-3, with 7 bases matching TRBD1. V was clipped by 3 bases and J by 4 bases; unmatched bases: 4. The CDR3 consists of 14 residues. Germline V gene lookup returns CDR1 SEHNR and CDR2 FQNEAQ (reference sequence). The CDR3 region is CASSFDRVADTQYF. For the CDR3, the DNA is TGTGCCAGCAGCTTTGACAGGGTGGCAGATACGCAGTATTTT. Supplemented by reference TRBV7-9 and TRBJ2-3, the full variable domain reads DTGVSQNPRHKITKRGQNVTFRCDPISEHNRLYWYRQTLGQGPEFLTYFQNEAQLEKSRLLSDRFSAERPKGSFSTLEIQRTEQGDSAMYLCASSFDRVADTQYFGPGTRLTVL.

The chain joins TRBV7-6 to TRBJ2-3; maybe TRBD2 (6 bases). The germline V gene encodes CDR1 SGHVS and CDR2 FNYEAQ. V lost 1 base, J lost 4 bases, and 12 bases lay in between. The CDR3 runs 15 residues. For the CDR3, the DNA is TGTGCCAGCAGCTTAGGCGGGGCAGTCGCAGATACGCAGTATTTT. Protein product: CASSLGGAVADTQYF.